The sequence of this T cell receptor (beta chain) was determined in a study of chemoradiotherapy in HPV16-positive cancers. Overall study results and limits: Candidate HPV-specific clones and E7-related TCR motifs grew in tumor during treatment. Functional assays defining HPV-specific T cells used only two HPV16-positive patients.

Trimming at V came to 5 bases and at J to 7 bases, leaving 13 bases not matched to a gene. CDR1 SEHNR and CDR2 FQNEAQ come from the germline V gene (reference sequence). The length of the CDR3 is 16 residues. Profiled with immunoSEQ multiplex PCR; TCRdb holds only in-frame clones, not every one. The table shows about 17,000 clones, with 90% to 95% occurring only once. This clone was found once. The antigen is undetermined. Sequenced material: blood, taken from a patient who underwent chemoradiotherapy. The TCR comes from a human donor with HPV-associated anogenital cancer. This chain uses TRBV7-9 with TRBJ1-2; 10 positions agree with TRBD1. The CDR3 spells CASSLGGTGVHFGYTF. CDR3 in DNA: TGTGCCAGCAGCCTGGGAGGGACAGGGGTTCACTTTGGCTACACCTTC.